This T cell receptor (beta chain) was recovered during a study of T cell responses to AZD1222 COVID-19 vaccine. The study, taken as a whole, reports: Regions left unmutated in variants are reportedly the target of nearly half of spike-specific TCRs. There were mostly white British donors and more females than males, and clonal diversity was possibly underestimated. Following two doses of AZD1222, Spike-specific TCR breadth and depth rose.

Some clones are missing from TCRdb's copy, which holds only in-frame ones; the method was immunoSEQ multiplex PCR. Of about 120,000 clones in the sample, around nine tenths are singletons; the top ten hold approximately 7.1%. CDR1 and CDR2 (germline): SGDLS, YYNGEE. With 2 bases removed from V and 8 bases from J, the gap between germline ends came to 17 bases. This CDR3 spans 15 amino acids. Recipients boosted at about 4 weeks or about 12 weeks are pooled. Concerning this clone itself: The antigen is undetermined.

The starting material was peripheral blood, obtained 28 days after the second AZD1222 dose. The chain recombines TRBV9 with TRBJ1-3; D gene ambiguous. The sequence was collected from an adult who received the AZD1222 COVID-19 vaccine. For the CDR3, the DNA is TGTGCCAGCAGCGTTTCCCCAGAGAGGGCCGACACCATATATTTT. Translating gives CASSVSPERADTIYF.